The 8 T cell receptor beta chains below all came from one sample that was sequenced in a study of shared clonotypes between healthy human individuals. Using immunoSEQ multiplex PCR, the repertoire was profiled, and TCRdb retains in-frame clones only, with some absent. The sample contains about 490,000 clones, roughly 85% of which appear only once. The sequenced material came from PBMCs. These receptors were collected from a woman aged 40 to 50 in good health. Some clones in this sample may be carry-over from other donors' samples.

The J gene is TRBJ1-2, the V gene TRBV5-1; possibly TRBD1 for D (5 bases). Germline V lookup: CDR1 SGHRS, CDR2 YFSETQ. The germline V and J ends were trimmed by 0 bases and 0 bases, with 9 bases remaining between them. This CDR3 has 15 amino acids. CDR3 amino acids: CASSLGGRTNYGYTF. The CDR3 DNA reads as TGCGCCAGCAGCTTGGGGGGCCGAACTAACTATGGCTACACCTTC. The full variable domain, with the rest looked up from reference TRBV5-1 and TRBJ1-2, is KAGVTQTPRYLIKTRGQQVTLSCSPISGHRSVSWYQQTPGQGLQFLFEYFSETQRNKGNFPGRFSGRQFSNSRSEMNVSTLELGDSALYLCASSLGGRTNYGYTFGSGTRLTVV.

The gene calls are TRBV28 and TRBJ2-7; TRBD1 matches at 8 bases. Trimming at V came to 3 bases and at J to 0 bases, leaving 10 bases not matched to a gene. Germline CDR1 reads MDHEN; CDR2 reads SYDVKM. The CDR3 is 17 residues long. The CDR3, as DNA: TGTGCCAGCAGTTTCTCCCTGACAGGGGAGTACTCCTACGAGCAGTACTTC. Translated: CASSFSLTGEYSYEQYF. The full variable domain, with the rest looked up from reference TRBV28 and TRBJ2-7, is DVKVTQSSRYLVKRTGEKVFLECVQDMDHENMFWYRQDPGLGLRLIYFSYDVKMKEKGDIPEGYSVSREKKERFSLILESASTNQTSMYLCASSFSLTGEYSYEQYFGPGTRLTVT.

A few counts support this clone. This chain links TRBV28 with TRBJ1-2; possibly TRBD1 for D (5 bases). Germline CDR1 MDHEN, CDR2 SYDVKM. The CDR3 has 15 amino acids. Trimming left V 6 bases short and J 0 bases short, with 14 bases between. In DNA, the CDR3 is TGTGCCAGCAGGCCTTTGGGGACTTCTAACTATGGCTACACCTTC. Translating gives CASRPLGTSNYGYTF.

The rearrangement uses TRBV5-5 and TRBJ1-3, with D maybe TRBD1 (5 bases). CDR3 length: 16 amino acids. The germline V gene has CDR1 SGHKS and CDR2 YYEKEE (reference sequence). Between the trimmed V and J ends, which lost 7 bases and 0 bases, there was a span of 17 bases. CDR3 nucleotides: TGTGCCAGCGGGGGACTTCCGAAGAGCTCTGGAAACACCATATATTTT. Its translation: CASGGLPKSSGNTIYF.

This clone was observed at least ten times. This chain joins TRBV28 and TRBJ1-5, with D possibly matching TRBD1 (5 bases). CDR3 size: 16 residues. V lost 8 bases and J lost 3, with 20 bases in between. The germline V gene encodes CDR1 MDHEN and CDR2 SYDVKM. The CDR3 here is CASYGAGRQHNQPQHF. Written as DNA, the CDR3 is TGTGCCAGCTACGGGGCCGGGAGGCAGCACAATCAGCCCCAGCATTTT.

This sequence joins TRBV4-2 and TRBJ2-5, with a weak D call TRBD1 (6 bases). The CDR3 spans 15 residues. Germline V gene sequence: CDR1 LGHNA, CDR2 YNFKEQ. V gave up 0 bases and J gave up 11 bases, with 19 bases separating them. The CDR3 coding sequence is TGTGCCAGCAGCCAAGATAAAGGGGGTAGTGGGGAGCAGTACTTC. This gives the protein CASSQDKGGSGEQYF.

This chain uses TRBV7-6 with TRBJ2-3, with 10 nucleotides matching TRBD2. The CDR3 runs to 16 residues. V gave up 5 bases and J gave up 3 bases; unmatched junction bases: 8. Germline V lookup: CDR1 SGHVS, CDR2 FNYEAQ. The chain's CDR3 is CASSRVASGSTDTQYF. The CDR3 bases are TGTGCCAGCAGCCGGGTGGCTAGCGGGAGTACAGATACGCAGTATTTT.

The genes are TRBV7-2 and TRBJ2-7; TRBD1 agrees at 7 bases. The germline V gene has CDR1 SGHTA and CDR2 FQGNSA. CDR3 length equals 16 residues. The V gene end was trimmed by 5 bases and the J gene end by 4 bases; junction bases not matched to a gene: 14. This CDR3 is CASSQRTGQQLYEQYF. Here the CDR3 DNA reads TGTGCCAGCAGCCAGAGGACGGGACAGCAACTTTACGAGCAGTACTTC.